One and the same sample provided the 16 T cell receptor beta chains below, sequenced in a study of OX40 agonist ivuxolimab in advanced cancers. Sequencing was performed with immunoSEQ multiplex PCR; in TCRdb, only in-frame clones are kept and a portion is missing. The data show some 110,000 clones, 90% seen once. The input for sequencing was CD4+ or CD8+ T cells sorted from blood, taken in a trial of the OX40 agonist ivuxolimab. These TCRs come from an adult with an advanced solid tumor such as melanoma, head and neck, liver or kidney cancer.

This clone came up a few times. This chain joins TRBV12-5 and TRBJ1-5; D uncertain. Trimming removed 7 bases from V and 5 bases from J, with 9 bases in between. The germline gives CDR1 LGHNT, CDR2 FRNRAP. CDR3 size: 12 residues. CDR3 amino acids: CASANGDQPQHF. CDR3 sequence (DNA): TGTGCTAGTGCCAACGGGGATCAGCCCCAGCATTTT. Drawing the rest from reference TRBV12-5 and TRBJ1-5, the complete variable domain is DARVTQTPRHKVTEMGQEVTMRCQPILGHNTVFWYRQTMMQGLELLAYFRNRAPLDDSGMPKDRFSAEMPDATLATLKIQPSEPRDSAVYFCASANGDQPQHFGDGTRLSIL.

The chain is built from TRBV9 and TRBJ2-1, with 13 bases identical to TRBD2. Germline V CDR1 and CDR2: SGDLS, YYNGEE. V dropped 4 bases and J dropped 5; count of bases not matched to a gene: 9. The CDR3 has 17 residues. The CDR3 sequence is CASSPGGGTSGNNEQFF. CDR3 in DNA: TGTGCCAGCAGCCCCGGGGGCGGGACTAGCGGGAACAATGAGCAGTTCTTC.

In nucleotides, the CDR3 is TGTGCCAGCAGTTTATACGACAGGACCTATGGCTACACCTTC. This encodes CASSLYDRTYGYTF. The chain carries TRBV28 and TRBJ1-2, with D possibly matching TRBD1 (6 bases). This CDR3 region has 14 residues. The V and J ends lost 1 base and 4 bases respectively, with 10 bases between them. Germline V lookup: CDR1 MDHEN, CDR2 SYDVKM.

This rearrangement joins TRBV18 to TRBJ2-1, with TRBD1 matching over 9 bases. CDR1 is KGHSH, CDR2 LQKENI, per germline. J was trimmed by 8 bases and V by 2 bases; bases with no gene match: 10. The CDR3 covers 16 residues. CDR3 in amino acids: CASSPDPGQGIYEQFF. The CDR3 DNA sequence: TGTGCCAGCTCACCAGATCCGGGACAGGGCATCTATGAGCAGTTCTTC.

V and J are TRBV9 and TRBJ2-5, with 7 bases that match TRBD1. The CDR3 is 14 amino acids. V lost 0 bases, J lost 4 bases, and 3 bases stayed unmatched. Germline-derived CDR1 and CDR2 are SGDLS and YYNGEE. CDR3 protein: CASSVAPGGETQYF. CDR3 nucleotides: TGTGCCAGCAGCGTAGCCCCAGGGGGAGAGACCCAGTACTTC.

The J gene is TRBJ1-4, the V gene TRBV9; 7 bases match TRBD1. Germline trimming cut 4 bases from V and 7 bases from J; bases unmatched to any gene: 7. Per germline, CDR1 SGDLS and CDR2 YYNGEE. The CDR3 consists of 14 residues. The CDR3 DNA follows: TGTGCCAGCAGCTCTCGAACAGGGGCTGAAAAACTGTTTTTT. The encoded protein is CASSSRTGAEKLFF.

This clone was picked up a small number of times. The V gene is TRBV5-6, the J gene TRBJ1-2, with 8 bases fitting TRBD1. This CDR3 comprises 17 residues. Trimming at V came to 4 bases and at J to 2 bases, leaving 13 bases not matched to a gene. Germline lookup yields CDR1 SGHDT and CDR2 YYEEEE. CDR3: CASSLGQGRRGNYGYTF. The CDR3 region has the DNA TGTGCCAGCAGCCTCGGACAGGGAAGGCGGGGGAACTATGGCTACACCTTC.

The V call is TRBV10-3, the J call TRBJ1-4, with 9 bases identical to TRBD1. Looked up from germline, CDR1 is ENHRY and CDR2 is SYGVKD. J gave up 5 bases and V 6 bases, and 7 bases lay outside the gene matches. The CDR3 is 15 amino acids. The CDR3 nucleotides are TGTGCCATCAGCTTGGGACAGGGAAAGAATGAAAAACTGTTTTTT. Translated: CAISLGQGKNEKLFF.

CDR3 DNA: TGTGCCAGCAGGACCTCGGGGACGGGAGAGACCCAGTACTTC. This codes for CASRTSGTGETQYF. V is TRBV6-1 and J is TRBJ2-5; D might be TRBD1 or TRBD2, each matching 5 bases. V gave up 6 bases and J gave up 4 bases, with 15 bases separating them. Germline CDR1 and CDR2: MNHNS and SASEGT. The CDR3 length is 14 residues.

The V gene is TRBV6-1, the J gene TRBJ1-4, with D unclear. The CDR3 has 15 residues. The ends were cut back, 5 bases at V and 7 bases at J, with 17 bases in the middle. CDR1 and CDR2 from the germline V gene are MNHNS and SASEGT. CDR3 loop: CASSSRAGYGEKLFF. Written as DNA, the CDR3 is TGTGCCAGCAGTTCCCGAGCGGGTTATGGTGAAAAACTGTTTTTT.

The chain uses TRBV28 and TRBJ1-1; D remains unclear. The V end lost 5 bases, the J end lost 6 bases, and 10 bases lay between the germline ends. CDR1 MDHEN and CDR2 SYDVKM come from the germline V gene. The CDR3 has 12 residues. The CDR3 DNA sequence: TGTGCCAGCAGTCCCCTTGAGCCTGAAGCTTTCTTT. It specifies CASSPLEPEAFF. The whole variable domain, remainder taken from reference TRBV28 and TRBJ1-1, is DVKVTQSSRYLVKRTGEKVFLECVQDMDHENMFWYRQDPGLGLRLIYFSYDVKMKEKGDIPEGYSVSREKKERFSLILESASTNQTSMYLCASSPLEPEAFFGQGTRLTVV.

In its sample, this clone was seen a few times. The chain has TRBV7-9 and TRBJ2-3, with TRBD1 as a possible D gene (6 bases). Germline values: CDR1 SEHNR, CDR2 FQNEAQ (reference sequence). The CDR3 length is 14 residues. Trimming took 3 bases from V and 0 from J, leaving 7 bases between them. In nucleotides, the CDR3 is TGTGCCAGCAGCTTGGACAGAAGCACAGATACGCAGTATTTT. It yields the protein CASSLDRSTDTQYF.

V usage is TRBV18 and J usage is TRBJ2-7, with no clear D. Germline V gene data show CDR1 as KGHSH and CDR2 as LQKENI. This CDR3 spans 18 amino acids. Trimming left V 0 bases short and J 0 bases short, with 18 bases between. The CDR3 sequence: CASSPPAVGLLSSYEQYF. DNA for the CDR3: TGTGCCAGCTCACCACCGGCAGTAGGCCTTTTGAGCTCCTACGAGCAGTACTTC.

This sequence joins TRBV7-2 and TRBJ1-1; D perhaps matches TRBD1 (6 bases). The length of the CDR3 is 14 residues. Trimming stripped 5 bases from V and 2 bases from J, with 12 bases between. CDR1 is SGHTA, CDR2 FQGNSA, per germline. Here the CDR3 DNA reads TGTGCCAGCAGCCGGGGGGGCCATAACACTGAAGCTTTCTTT. The encoded protein is CASSRGGHNTEAFF.

The CDR3 nucleotides are TGTGCCAGCAGTTACTCGAGCAGGGGGCTAAATTCACCCCTCCACTTT. It specifies CASSYSSRGLNSPLHF. J is TRBJ1-6 and V is TRBV6-5; 8 bases match TRBD1. Unmatched junction bases numbered 5, after V lost 0 bases and J lost 7 bases. The CDR3 spans 16 residues. Germline V CDR1 and CDR2: MNHEY, SVGAGI.

J is TRBJ2-5 and V is TRBV7-9; D possibly uses TRBD1 or TRBD2 (5 bases each). The CDR3 is 15 residues long. The V gene's germline CDR1 is SEHNR and CDR2 FQNEAQ (reference sequence). V lost 5 bases, J lost 3 bases, and 16 bases lay in between. CDR3 in DNA: TGTGCCAGCAGCCCGAGGGGTAGTGGGAAAGAGACCCAGTACTTC. It is translated as CASSPRGSGKETQYF.